This T cell receptor (beta chain) was documented in a study of T cell responses to AZD1222 COVID-19 vaccine listed by TCRdb under 2021. With respect to the entire study: AZD1222 recipients with second doses at about 4 weeks or about 12 weeks were pooled, because spike-specific TCR depth and breadth did not differ between schedules. A total of approximately 250 trial participants underwent TCR sequencing, of whom nearly 210 had received two doses of AZD1222 and roughly 26 had received two doses of the MenACWY control vaccine. Enrollment into the trials was organized by age into subgroups of 18-55, 56-69 and 70-plus years, and those subgroups contained roughly 150, 30 and 60 TCR-sequenced participants, respectively.

What the work shows at the level of the full study, not this receptor alone: No day 14 peak-response samples were available, so repertoires were characterized only after the peak T cell response. Only 5 to 7 AZD1222 recipients were SARS-CoV-2 seropositive at baseline, limiting conclusions about previously exposed vaccinees. Participants were mostly white British and included more females than males, and it was suggested by the authors that clonal diversity may have been underestimated. The 56-69-year group was small, and its depth increase did not reach significance, likely because of low power. The vaccine-associated CD4 TCRs covered the entire spike protein, and the dominant responses fell in regions 160-218 and 743-854. Reportedly, almost half of the unique spike-specific TCRs recognized epitopes lying outside the regions that are mutated in the B.1.351 and B.1.1.7 variants. A significant rise in spike-specific TCR breadth and depth was observed after two AZD1222 doses relative to day 0 and relative to MenACWY recipients.

The CDR3 regions of human TCRbeta chains were analyzed by immunosequencing. The published analysis was carried out like this. TCRs in the repertoires were matched against a reference library of SARS-CoV-2-specific TCRs that had been generated with the MIRA antigen-specificity platform. Breadth was defined as the fraction of unique TCRs that were SARS-CoV-2-associated. Depth was defined as the fraction of total T cells that were SARS-CoV-2-associated. Using the MIRA data, every spike-specific TCR was mapped to the spike region that the TCR reacted to and assigned to either a CD4 or a CD8 class. Log10-transformed breadth and depth values were compared by one-way ANOVA with Sidak's multiple comparisons tests. Sourced from immuneACCESS, this table was stored by TCRdb with only in-frame sequences that have V and J called. A share of the clones is absent; for the studies checked, an unresolved V gene accounts for under half, and the remainder has no known explanation. D and trimming come from the DNA, and the V and J calls and clone size come from that table. Here the sample has 110,000 to 150,000 clones; approximately 90% occur a single time. The ten largest clones add up to approximately 4.5% of the sample.

Regarding this clone: The specificity of this receptor is unknown. Qualities for individual bases were not recorded, and no much larger clone is one base off.

The germline V gene encodes CDR1 LNHDA and CDR2 SQIVND (reference sequence). Relative to germline, V is 7 bases shorter and J is 3 bases shorter, with 12 bases between their ends. The CDR3 holds 14 amino acids from the cysteine to the phenylalanine. This entry keeps only the CDR3 DNA: 42 bases, framed from base 1. Sample time point, as interpreted from the label and publication: baseline before first vaccination. Vaccinee samples came from UK trials COV001 and COV002, including a single-blind randomized controlled phase 2/3 trial of AZD1222 (ChAdOx1 nCoV-19) in healthy adults. For TCRbeta chain sequencing, PBMC samples from trial participants were taken at day 0 and at day 28 after the second dose.

The sequences come from peripheral blood, collected on day 0 of AZD1222 vaccination. The chain uses TRBV19 and TRBJ2-2; no D gene can be assigned with confidence. The clonotype originates from an adult in good health. The nucleotide sequence reads as follows: TGTGCCAGTAAGTCTAGGCGCGACACCGGGGAGCTGTTTTTT. Translated, it reads CASKSRRDTGELFF. With the rest looked up from the reference TRBV19 and TRBJ2-2 genes rather than sequenced, the full variable domain is DGGITQSPKYLFRKEGQNVTLSCEQNLNHDAMYWYRQDPGQGLRLIYYSQIVNDFQKGDIAEGYSVSREKKESFPLTVTSAQKNPTAFYLCASKSRRDTGELFFGEGSRLTVL.